Listed here is a single T cell receptor (beta chain). Vbeta (60) and Jbeta (13) primers were used in the PCR. Assay: immunoSEQ multiplex PCR; the TCRdb copy retains only in-frame clones and omits some. The table shows approximately 160,000 clones, with roughly 75% occurring only once. The data derive from a study of cytomegalovirus exposure and HLA in healthy donors. Trimming took off 6 bases at V and 1 base at J, with 9 bases between the two ends. CDR3 length equals 13 residues. Germline V CDR1 and CDR2: SGHRS, YFSETQ. The chain is built from TRBV5-1 and TRBJ2-3; D is possibly TRBD1 (6 bases). The specimen sequenced was PBMCs. This TCR came from a male donor in good health and CMV-seronegative. CDR3 protein: CASNAGGTDTQYF. The CDR3 nucleotides are TGCGCCAGCAACGCAGGGGGCACAGATACGCAGTATTTT.